This TCR beta chain emerged from a study of blood T cell repertoires in COVID-19 (dated by TCRdb to 2020 to 2021). Study-level background: The collaborator samples originated in the United States, Italy and Spain and spanned the acute and convalescent phases of COVID-19. Where HLA class I and class II types were available, the types were taken from metadata supplied by the sample provider, not from assay-based typing. The material from the prospective study consisted of cDNA or gDNA derived from T cells, B-cell-depleted T cells, or PBMCs. The repertoires were released in a freely available public database meant as a resource for research on the immune response to SARS-CoV-2. The sample metadata nearly always contained a de-identified subject ID, COVID-19 status, age in years and sex. The dataset comprised deeply sampled blood TCRbeta repertoires from subjects exposed to, actively infected with, or recovered from COVID-19. Samples were obtained from the ongoing ImmuneRACE study (first 160 participants) and from 1,254 subjects provided by 6 global collaborators. Points the paper makes about the study in general: How much clinical and demographic metadata was included differed by source and by participant, and the metadata was provided uncurated.

TCRbeta CDR3 regions were amplified from genomic DNA using the immunoSEQ Assay, a bias-controlled multiplex PCR. From the authors' description of their analysis: The number of nucleated cells in each sample was estimated by amplification of reference gene primers within the assay. Sequence reads were collapsed and filtered to measure the absolute abundance of every unique TCRbeta CDR3 rearrangement. Productive Simpson clonality was computed per sample as the square root of Simpson's diversity index over productive rearrangements. TCRdb carries this immuneACCESS record with in-frame sequences only. Its versions omit some clonotypes, under half of them owing to an unresolved V gene in the studies checked, with the rest unexplained. V and J calls and clone size are those listed in that table; D and trimming were worked out from the DNA. The sample data list approximately 100,000 clones, and around 66% of these were observed just once. Approximately 5.9% of the sample lies in the top ten.

V is pared back by 4 bases and J by 5 bases, with 17 bases lying between the germline termini. CDR3 length: 15 amino acids, cysteine to phenylalanine. This entry keeps only the CDR3 DNA: 45 bases, framed from base 1. CDR1 SNHLY and CDR2 FYNNEI are derived from the germline V gene. This clone was observed once. What this receptor recognizes is not known. The input lacks base qualities; no much larger clone sits a single base away. Each collaborating institution followed its own protocols to collect whole blood in K2EDTA tubes. For TCRbeta analysis, collaborator samples were shipped as frozen whole blood, as isolated PBMCs, or as DNA extracted from either sample type.

The TCR was taken from a man older than 75 with acute or convalescent COVID-19. The receptor chain draws on TRBV2 and TRBJ1-2; TRBD1 is a possible D gene, resting on 6 matching bases. Sequences were obtained from peripheral blood. The base sequence is TGTGCCAGCAGTGGGGTCGGGGGGCAGGATTATGGCTACACCTTC. The translation is CASSGVGGQDYGYTF.